The rows below give T cell receptor beta chains drawn from one sample of a study of a mutant IDH1 vaccine in newly diagnosed glioma. The assay was immunoSEQ multiplex PCR, and TCRdb's table has in-frame clones only and misses some. The sample records just over 80,000 clones, 85% being singletons. No antigen has been identified for these receptors. The input for sequencing was PBMCs, taken from a glioma patient whose treatment included an IDH1 peptide vaccine. These receptors were collected from a man aged 25-45 years with glioma. Some clones in this sample may be carry-over from other donors' samples. Each CDR3 is given with its conserved first and last residue. A D gene is named only where the DNA matches it firmly. Clone size is given for some rows only: seen once, a few or many times, or a class if the clone is expanded.

j_call,clone_size,v_call,d_call,cdr3_nt,cdr3_aa
TRBJ2-2,once,TRBV9,TRBD2,TGTGCCAGCAGCGTAGTTGTACTAGCGAAGGCCGGGGAGCTGTTTTTT,CASSVVVLAKAGELFF
TRBJ2-1,.,TRBV4-2,.,TGTGCCAGCAGCCAAGGGCTGGGCTACAATGAGCAGTTCTTC,CASSQGLGYNEQFF
TRBJ2-7,.,TRBV10-1,TRBD1,TGCGCCAGCGGGACAGGGCGCTTCACCGAGCAGTACTTC,CASGTGRFTEQYF
TRBJ1-1,.,TRBV7-9,.,TGTGCCAGCAGCTTAGACGGGCGGGAGGCGGGGATGAACACTGAAGCTTTCTTT,CASSLDGREAGMNTEAFF
TRBJ1-1,.,TRBV18,.,TGTGCCAGCTCAACCCGGGGGATGGACACTGAAGCTTTCTTT,CASSTRGMDTEAFF
TRBJ1-4,.,TRBV5-1,TRBD1,TGCGCCAGCAGCTCGACTACAGGGGGGAATGAAAAACTGTTTTTT,CASSSTTGGNEKLFF
TRBJ1-1,few,TRBV28,.,TGTGCCAGCTCGACAGTGACTGAAGCTTTCTTT,CASSTVTEAFF
TRBJ1-5,.,TRBV6-1,.,TGTGCCAGCAGTCTCCAGGGCTGGGATCAGCCCCAGCATTTT,CASSLQGWDQPQHF
TRBJ2-3,.,TRBV9,.,TGTGCCAGCAGCTCAGGGAACTACCCACGGGCAGATACGCAGTATTTT,CASSSGNYPRADTQYF
TRBJ2-5,.,TRBV4-3,TRBD1,TGCGCCAGCAGCCCCTACAGGGGCGGCGAGACCCAGTACTTC,CASSPYRGGETQYF
TRBJ1-2,few,TRBV7-9,.,TGTGCCAGCAGCCCCCTGCCGGGGGTGAACTATGGCTACACCTTC,CASSPLPGVNYGYTF
TRBJ2-1,.,TRBV18,.,TGTGCCAGCTCACCCAGGGCGGTAGGGAGCTCCTACAATGAGCAGTTCTTC,CASSPRAVGSSYNEQFF
TRBJ1-1,.,TRBV7-6,.,TGTGCCAGCAGCTTAAACACAGGGCGGTTGTATACTGAAGCTTTCTTT,CASSLNTGRLYTEAFF
TRBJ1-5,.,TRBV21-1,.,TGTGCCAGCAGCATAGGCAGGGGACTATATCAGCCCCAGCATTTT,CASSIGRGLYQPQHF
TRBJ2-1,.,TRBV5-1,.,TGCGCCAGCAGCTTGGGATTCGATAATGAGCAGTTCTTC,CASSLGFDNEQFF
TRBJ1-3,.,TRBV7-3,TRBD1,TGTGCCAGCAGCCCTACAGGGGGCGCGAGCTCTGGAAACACCATATATTTT,CASSPTGGASSGNTIYF
TRBJ1-3,.,TRBV9,.,TGTGCCAGCAGCGTAGCGGGAAACGAAAACACCATATATTTT,CASSVAGNENTIYF
TRBJ2-3,.,TRBV15,.,TGTGCCACCAGCAGAGATTTGTCGGGCAGGGCTACAGATACGCAGTATTTT,CATSRDLSGRATDTQYF
TRBJ2-7,.,TRBV7-9,.,TGTGCCAGCAGCTCCAGGACAGACAGTAGCGAGCAGTACTTC,CASSSRTDSSEQYF
TRBJ1-2,.,TRBV25-1,TRBD1,TGTGCCAGCAGATCTGACAGGGGGCATAACTATGGCTACACCTTC,CASRSDRGHNYGYTF
TRBJ1-1,.,TRBV10-1,TRBD1,TGCGCCAGCAGTGAGAGTCAGGGGGCGAACACTGAAGCTTTCTTT,CASSESQGANTEAFF
TRBJ1-6,.,TRBV28,.,TGTGCCAGCACCCCGAGGGGAGTTTCACCCCTCCACTTT,CASTPRGVSPLHF
TRBJ2-3,.,TRBV29-1,.,TGCAGCGGGGTATTGGAGGATACGCAGTATTTT,CSGVLEDTQYF
TRBJ1-6,.,TRBV19,TRBD1,TGTGCCACTCGGACGGACAGGGGGCCTTCACCCCTCCACTTT,CATRTDRGPSPLHF
TRBJ2-1,.,TRBV19,.,TGTGCCAGTAGTATCGGGATTAAGGGGTTCTACAATGAGCAGTTCTTC,CASSIGIKGFYNEQFF
TRBJ1-1,few,TRBV28,.,TGTGCCACCACGAGACCTTCGAGGACTGAAGCTTTCTTT,CATTRPSRTEAFF
TRBJ2-7,.,TRBV7-2,TRBD2,TGTGCCAGCAGCTTAGGGACTAGCGGACGCACAACGGCCTACGAGCAGTACTTC,CASSLGTSGRTTAYEQYF
TRBJ1-3,.,TRBV18,.,TGTGCCAGCTCACCGAGTAGACCCTCTGGAAACACCATATATTTT,CASSPSRPSGNTIYF
TRBJ1-2,.,TRBV7-3,.,TGTGCCAGCAGCCCGACGGTTGGGGGAGTTAGGGGCTACACCTTC,CASSPTVGGVRGYTF
TRBJ2-6,.,TRBV30,.,TGTGCCTGGAGTGGTTCTGGGGCCAACGTCCTGACTTTC,CAWSGSGANVLTF
TRBJ2-1,.,TRBV4-3,TRBD1,TGCGCCAGCAGTGATCCGGGACAGGGACGCTACAATGAGCAGTTCTTC,CASSDPGQGRYNEQFF
TRBJ1-5,.,TRBV7-2,.,TGTGCCAGCAGCCCCTCGGATAGCAATCAGCCCCAGCATTTT,CASSPSDSNQPQHF
TRBJ2-1,.,TRBV5-5,.,TGTGCCAGCAGCTTGGGGCCGAGCGACAATGAGCAGTTCTTC,CASSLGPSDNEQFF
TRBJ2-7,.,TRBV30,.,TGTGCCTGGAGTGACAACGAGCAGTACTTC,CAWSDNEQYF
TRBJ2-7,.,TRBV4-1,TRBD1,TGCGCCAGCAGCCAAGATTCAGGGACAGGGGGCTACGAGCAGTACTTC,CASSQDSGTGGYEQYF
TRBJ2-7,.,TRBV6-6,.,TGTGCCAGCAGCGTCGACTATGTTGGCGAGCAGTACTTC,CASSVDYVGEQYF
TRBJ2-7,.,TRBV5-6,.,TGTGCCAGCAGCCCCGGACCCTCCTACGAGCAGTACTTC,CASSPGPSYEQYF
TRBJ2-1,.,TRBV4-2,TRBD2,TGTGCCAGCAGCCGACTAGCGGGAGGCCCTAATGAGCAGTTCTTC,CASSRLAGGPNEQFF
TRBJ1-1,once,TRBV28,.,TGTGCCAGCAGCCGCCCCCGGGGCCGAGCTTTCTTT,CASSRPRGRAFF
TRBJ2-7,.,TRBV2,TRBD1,TGTGCCAGCAGTCAAGCGCTTCTTGAGGGACAGGGGGTCTGGGAGCAGTACTTC,CASSQALLEGQGVWEQYF
TRBJ2-7,.,TRBV11-2,.,TGTGCCAGCAGCTTATCAGGAGGGTCCTACGAGCAGTACTTC,CASSLSGGSYEQYF